The subject of this entry is one T cell receptor (beta chain). What it binds is not known. No DNA is shown, since the ends of the CDR3 on it are uncertain; the CDR3 is the one TCRdb lists. The protocol was immunoSEQ multiplex PCR, while the TCRdb copy is restricted to in-frame clones and leaves out a portion. Among about 140,000 clones listed, about nine tenths were seen once. The CDR3 comprises 18 residues, both ends counted. This sample stems from a study of CD4+ T cells in melanoma. Study results and limitations: A reported correlation linked neoantigen-specific CD4+ T cells to CD8+, macrophage and B cell function. In melanoma, neoantigen-specific CD4+ T cells reportedly differed in differentiation state.

The chain is built from TRBV21-1 and TRBJ2-1; TRBD2, as called in the table, went unchecked against the DNA. TRBV21-1 is a recognized pseudogene. The sequence was obtained from a human donor with melanoma. This CDR3 is CASSKVGSGSSSYNEQFF.